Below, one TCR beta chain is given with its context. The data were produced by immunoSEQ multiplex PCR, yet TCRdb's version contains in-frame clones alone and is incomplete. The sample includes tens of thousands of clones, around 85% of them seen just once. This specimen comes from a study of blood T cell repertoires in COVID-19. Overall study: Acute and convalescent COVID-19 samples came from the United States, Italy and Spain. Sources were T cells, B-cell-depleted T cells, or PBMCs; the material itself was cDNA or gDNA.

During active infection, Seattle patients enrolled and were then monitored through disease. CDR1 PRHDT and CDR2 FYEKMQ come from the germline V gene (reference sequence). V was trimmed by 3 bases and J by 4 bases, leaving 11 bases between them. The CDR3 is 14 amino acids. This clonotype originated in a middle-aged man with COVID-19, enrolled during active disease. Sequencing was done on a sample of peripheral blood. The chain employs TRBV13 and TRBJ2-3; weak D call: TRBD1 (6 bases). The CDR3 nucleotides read TGTGCCAGCAGCTTGACCAGGGGTGCAGATACGCAGTATTTT. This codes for CASSLTRGADTQYF.